The 20 T cell receptor beta chains presented below share a single source sample, sequenced in a study of graft-versus-host responses after intestinal transplantation. No antigen is known for these receptors. Assay: immunoSEQ multiplex PCR; the TCRdb copy retains only in-frame clones and omits some. Of roughly 100,000 clones detected, roughly 92% appear once; the ten largest clones hold roughly 0.069%. The sample in question was unstimulated CD8+ T cells sorted from spleen or lymph node cells, obtained before transplant. These receptors all come from a human donor who was the organ donor for an intestinal transplant.

The CDR3 protein is CASRDIATNEKLFF. CDR3 bases: TGTGCCAGCAGAGACATTGCAACTAATGAAAAACTGTTTTTT. V is TRBV6-6 and J is TRBJ1-4; D unclear. From germline, CDR1 is MNHNY and CDR2 SVGAGI (reference sequence). Trimming pared 6 bases from V and 0 bases from J, leaving 8 bases between. This CDR3 region has 14 residues.

The chain links TRBV28 to TRBJ1-2; TRBD1 agrees at 12 bases. From germline, CDR1 is MDHEN and CDR2 SYDVKM. The CDR3 consists of 16 residues. Trimming removed 5 bases from V and 0 bases from J; junction bases left unmatched: 4. CDR3 region: CASSTGQGAANYGYTF. The CDR3 coding sequence is TGTGCCAGCAGTACGGGACAGGGGGCCGCTAACTATGGCTACACCTTC.

J is TRBJ1-6 and V is TRBV28, with a weak D call TRBD1 (6 bases). This CDR3 is built from 17 residues. Per germline, CDR1 MDHEN and CDR2 SYDVKM. V was pared by 6 bases and J by 2 bases, with 17 bases between. CDR3: CASRITGIRAYNSPLHF. Written as DNA, the CDR3 is TGTGCCAGCAGGATAACAGGGATTAGGGCCTATAATTCACCCCTCCACTTT.

This chain uses TRBV27 with TRBJ1-5; D unresolved. Per germline, CDR1 MNHEY and CDR2 SMNVEV (reference sequence). Trimming took 1 base from V and 5 from J, leaving 12 bases between them. The CDR3 runs to 15 residues. The CDR3 loop reads CASSLLAGWDQPQHF. The CDR3 bases are TGTGCCAGCAGTTTATTGGCAGGTTGGGATCAGCCCCAGCATTTT.

The chain joins TRBV6-5 to TRBJ1-1, with 9 bases aligning to TRBD1. There are 14 residues in the CDR3. Germline V gives CDR1 MNHEY, CDR2 SVGAGI. V shed 5 bases, J shed 5 bases, and the junction held 6 bases outside the gene matches. This CDR3 reads CASSILQGATEAFF. CDR3 coding DNA: TGTGCCAGCAGTATACTACAGGGGGCTACTGAAGCTTTCTTT.

A word on this clone: Distinct nucleotide sequences in the sample also encode this CDR3. The chain carries TRBV5-4 and TRBJ1-1, with a weak D call TRBD1 (5 bases). Per germline, CDR1 SGHNT and CDR2 YYREEE (reference sequence). Trimming cost V 4 bases and J 2 bases, with 9 bases left between them. The CDR3 is made up of 13 amino acids. Written as DNA, the CDR3 is TGTGCCAGCAGCCTCCAGGGAAACACTGAAGCTTTCTTT. It yields the protein CASSLQGNTEAFF.

The chain recombines TRBV7-2 with TRBJ2-7, with D possibly matching TRBD2 (7 bases). The V and J ends lost 5 bases and 0 bases respectively, with 17 bases between them. Germline CDR1 SGHTA, CDR2 FQGNSA. The CDR3 runs to 16 residues. For the CDR3, the DNA is TGTGCCAGCAGCCCCTCGGGGGCTAGCGGCTCCTACGAGCAGTACTTC. Its translation: CASSPSGASGSYEQYF.

V usage is TRBV9 and J usage is TRBJ2-5; 10 nucleotides line up with TRBD1. The germline V gene has CDR1 SGDLS and CDR2 YYNGEE. Unmatched junction bases numbered 2, after V lost 4 bases and J lost 2 bases. The CDR3 runs to 14 residues. The CDR3 DNA sequence: TGTGCCAGCAGCCGGGACAGGGGACAAGAGACCCAGTACTTC. Protein: CASSRDRGQETQYF.

The chain joins TRBV27 to TRBJ2-3, with TRBD2 identical over 9 bases. CDR1 is MNHEY, CDR2 SMNVEV, per germline (reference sequence). The CDR3 runs 19 residues. Losses at the gene ends were 3 bases for V and 2 bases for J; bases not matched to a gene: 15. The CDR3 bases are TGTGCCAGCAGTTTCCTCGCTGTAGGGGTAGCGGGAGACACAGATACGCAGTATTTT. It is translated as CASSFLAVGVAGDTDTQYF.

This chain joins TRBV28 and TRBJ2-2; 7 positions agree with TRBD1. V dropped 7 bases and J dropped 6; count of bases not matched to a gene: 8. There are 14 residues in the CDR3. CDR1 is MDHEN, CDR2 SYDVKM, per germline. CDR3 in amino acids: CASTTGQLAGELFF. In DNA form, the CDR3 reads TGTGCCAGCACCACGGGACAGTTAGCCGGGGAGCTGTTTTTT.

The rearrangement links TRBV2 to TRBJ2-7, with D tentatively TRBD1 (6 bases). V was shortened by 9 bases and J by 4 bases, with 13 bases between the two germline ends. Germline V CDR1 and CDR2: SNHLY, FYNNEI. The CDR3 has 12 residues. The CDR3 nucleotides are TGTGCCAGTATGATGACAGGTTACGAGCAGTACTTC. This gives the protein CASMMTGYEQYF.

In its sample, this clone was seen a few times. The chain employs TRBV4-1 and TRBJ1-6; D might be TRBD1 (5 bases). V lost 2 bases and J 10 bases, leaving 6 bases between the germline ends. This CDR3 has 12 residues. The V gene's germline CDR1 is MGHRA and CDR2 YSYEKL. The CDR3 DNA reads as TGCGCCAGCAGCCAACCAGGGTCACCCCTCCACTTT. This translates into CASSQPGSPLHF.

The CDR3 sequence: CASSLAGQFYEQYF. The CDR3 region has the DNA TGCGCCAGCAGCTTGGCGGGACAATTCTACGAGCAGTACTTC. This chain joins TRBV5-1 and TRBJ2-7, with a possible D match to TRBD1 (6 bases). The CDR3 runs 14 residues. Trimming took 0 bases from V and 3 from J, leaving 10 bases between them. Germline V gene lookup returns CDR1 SGHRS and CDR2 YFSETQ.

The chain employs TRBV2 and TRBJ1-5, with TRBD1 matching 8 bases. The ends lost 5 bases at V and 6 bases at J; junction bases unmatched: 6. Germline V gene data show CDR1 as SNHLY and CDR2 as FYNNEI. The CDR3 runs to 14 residues. The CDR3: CASSTPGGGQPQHF. In nucleotides, the CDR3 is TGTGCCAGCAGTACCCCAGGGGGCGGTCAGCCCCAGCATTTT.

CDR3 amino acids: CASQDSWFGNIQYF. CDR3 DNA sequence: TGTGCCAGCCAAGACAGCTGGTTTGGGAACATTCAGTACTTC. The gene calls are TRBV27 and TRBJ2-4; TRBD1 is a possible D gene (5 bases). The CDR3 sequence is 14 residues long. The germline gives CDR1 MNHEY, CDR2 SMNVEV (reference sequence). V was shortened by 8 bases and J by 7 bases, with 18 bases between the two germline ends.

CDR3 protein: CASSVSGHGNTEAFF. In DNA form, the CDR3 reads TGTGCCAGCAGCGTATCAGGCCACGGGAACACTGAAGCTTTCTTT. The chain combines TRBV9 with TRBJ1-1; D is undetermined. CDR1 SGDLS and CDR2 YYNGEE come from the germline V gene. The CDR3 loop spans 15 amino acids. V dropped 1 base and J dropped 1 base, with 11 bases sitting between them.

This clone was recorded once. This chain connects TRBV19 to TRBJ1-5; D may be TRBD1 (5 bases). The V end was cut by 6 bases, the J end by 4 bases, with 7 bases between. The CDR3 is 12 amino acids. Germline loops: CDR1 LNHDA, CDR2 SQIVND (reference sequence). The CDR3 loop is CASRGGNQPQHF. CDR3 in DNA: TGTGCCAGTAGGGGGGGTAATCAGCCCCAGCATTTT. Looking up the rest from reference TRBV19 and TRBJ1-5 gives the full variable domain: DGGITQSPKYLFRKEGQNVTLSCEQNLNHDAMYWYRQDPGQGLRLIYYSQIVNDFQKGDIAEGYSVSREKKESFPLTVTSAQKNPTAFYLCASRGGNQPQHFGDGTRLSIL.

The genes are TRBV29-1 and TRBJ2-1; TRBD2 matches 9 bases. There are 15 residues in the CDR3. Losses at the gene ends were 8 bases for V and 5 bases for J; bases not matched to a gene: 13. Looked up from germline, CDR1 is SQVTM and CDR2 is ANQGSEA. The CDR3 protein is CSSRGGGIINNEQFF. Here the CDR3 DNA reads TGCAGCTCCCGCGGGGGGGGTATTATAAACAATGAGCAGTTCTTC.

The sample holds one count of this clone. V usage is TRBV19 and J usage is TRBJ1-3; D may be TRBD1 (6 bases). The CDR3 runs 12 residues. Trimming pared 7 bases from V and 7 bases from J, leaving 11 bases between. Germline V gene lookup returns CDR1 LNHDA and CDR2 SQIVND (reference sequence). CDR3 amino acids: CASTSTGNTIYF. CDR3 DNA: TGTGCCAGTACCTCAACAGGGAACACCATATATTTT.

The chain uses TRBV6-5 and TRBJ2-5; possible D gene TRBD2, 6 bases. In germline, CDR1 is MNHEY, CDR2 SVGAGI. This CDR3 has 13 residues. V lost 2 bases and J lost 5, with 9 bases in between. The DNA for the CDR3 is TGTGCCAGCAGTTACAATGCGGGGGAGACCCAGTACTTC. This codes for CASSYNAGETQYF.